This TCR beta chain is from a study of CD8+ T cells in alopecia areata. Study conclusions and caveats: Patients shared TCRs less clearly than mice did, possibly owing to HLA.

Noted treatment: oral pan-JAK inhibitor, 5-10 mg twice daily. Of note for this clone: The target antigen is unknown.

Extracted RNA was reverse transcribed into cDNA, the sequencing template. TCRdb's table, derived via immunoSEQ multiplex PCR, lists solely in-frame clones and lacks some. The sample holds some 160,000 clones, 55% to 75% seen once. CDR1 MNHEY and CDR2 SVGAGI come from the germline V gene. This CDR3 spans 15 amino acids. After removal of 0 bases from V and 4 bases from J, the junction contained 3 bases not matched to a gene. Source: CD4+ T cells sorted from blood, taken at week 4, from a patient treated with tofacitinib. The source of this sequence is a human donor with alopecia areata. The chain is built from TRBV6-5 and TRBJ1-2; 9 nucleotides match TRBD1. The CDR3 sequence is CASSYSGQGGYGYTF. The CDR3 DNA is TGTGCCAGCAGTTACTCGGGACAGGGAGGCTATGGCTACACCTTC.